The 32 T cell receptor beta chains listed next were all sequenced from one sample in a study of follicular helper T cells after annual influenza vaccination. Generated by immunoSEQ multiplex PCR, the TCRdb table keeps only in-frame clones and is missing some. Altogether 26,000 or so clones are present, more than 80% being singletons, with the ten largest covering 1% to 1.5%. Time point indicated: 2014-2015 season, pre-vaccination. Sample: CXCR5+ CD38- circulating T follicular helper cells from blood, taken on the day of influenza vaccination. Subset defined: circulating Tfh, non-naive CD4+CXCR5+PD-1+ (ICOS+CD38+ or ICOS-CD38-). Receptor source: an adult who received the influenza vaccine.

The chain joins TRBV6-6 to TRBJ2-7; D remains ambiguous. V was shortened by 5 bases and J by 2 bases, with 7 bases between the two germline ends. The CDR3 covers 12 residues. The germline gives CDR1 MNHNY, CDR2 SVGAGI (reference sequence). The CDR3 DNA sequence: TGTGCCAGCAGTAAACAGACCTACGAGCAGTACTTC. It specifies CASSKQTYEQYF.

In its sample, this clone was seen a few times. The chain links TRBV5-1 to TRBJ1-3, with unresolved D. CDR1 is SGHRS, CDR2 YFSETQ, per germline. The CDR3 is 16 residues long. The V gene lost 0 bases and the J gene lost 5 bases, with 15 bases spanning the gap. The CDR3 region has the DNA TGCGCCAGCAGCTTGGGCGATAGTCCGCAAAGAAACACCATATATTTT. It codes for CASSLGDSPQRNTIYF.

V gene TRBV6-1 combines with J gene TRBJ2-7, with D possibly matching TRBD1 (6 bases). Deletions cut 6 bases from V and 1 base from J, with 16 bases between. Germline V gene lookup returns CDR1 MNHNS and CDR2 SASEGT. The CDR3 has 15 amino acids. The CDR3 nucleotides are TGTGCCAGCAGCTTGGGGGCGGTAGAATCCTACGAGCAGTACTTC. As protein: CASSLGAVESYEQYF.

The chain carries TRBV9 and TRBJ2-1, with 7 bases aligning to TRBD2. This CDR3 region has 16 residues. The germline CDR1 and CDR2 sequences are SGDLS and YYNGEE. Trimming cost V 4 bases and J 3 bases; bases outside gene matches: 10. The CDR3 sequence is CASSPLSGMGYNEQFF. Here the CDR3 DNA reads TGTGCCAGCAGCCCCCTCAGCGGGATGGGCTACAATGAGCAGTTCTTC.

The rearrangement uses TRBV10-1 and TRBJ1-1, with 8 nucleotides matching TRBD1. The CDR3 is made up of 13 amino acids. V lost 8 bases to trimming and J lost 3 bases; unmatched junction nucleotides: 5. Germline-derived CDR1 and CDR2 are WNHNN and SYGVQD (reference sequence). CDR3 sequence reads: CASRTGRDTEAFF. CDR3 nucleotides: TGCGCCAGCCGGACAGGGCGGGACACTGAAGCTTTCTTT.

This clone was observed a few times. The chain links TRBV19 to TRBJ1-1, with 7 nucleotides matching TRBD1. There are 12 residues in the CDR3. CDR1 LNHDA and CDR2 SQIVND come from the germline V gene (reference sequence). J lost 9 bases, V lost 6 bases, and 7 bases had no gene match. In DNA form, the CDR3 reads TGTGCCAGTAGGTCCCCAGGGGGTAAAGCTTTCTTT. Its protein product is CASRSPGGKAFF.

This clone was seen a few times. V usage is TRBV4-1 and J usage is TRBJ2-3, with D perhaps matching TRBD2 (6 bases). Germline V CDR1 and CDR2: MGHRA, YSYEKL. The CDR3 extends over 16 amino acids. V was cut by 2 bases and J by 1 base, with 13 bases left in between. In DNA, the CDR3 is TGCGCCAGCAGCCAAAAGAGGGACTCCGGCACAGATACGCAGTATTTT. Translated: CASSQKRDSGTDTQYF.

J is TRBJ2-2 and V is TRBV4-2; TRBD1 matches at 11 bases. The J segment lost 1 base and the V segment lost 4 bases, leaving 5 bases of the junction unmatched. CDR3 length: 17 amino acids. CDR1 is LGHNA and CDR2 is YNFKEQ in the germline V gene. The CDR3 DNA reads TGTGCCAGCAGCCGACAGGGGACAGGGGGGAACACCGGGGAGCTGTTTTTT. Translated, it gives CASSRQGTGGNTGELFF.

The CDR3 loop is CASSLDGRGHASGSRGTQYF. The CDR3 DNA is TGTGCCAGCAGCTTAGATGGCAGGGGGCATGCTAGCGGCTCCAGGGGGACCCAGTACTTC. This rearrangement joins TRBV11-2 to TRBJ2-5, with D possibly TRBD1 on 8 matching bases. Germline CDR1 is SGHAT and CDR2 is FQNNGV. With 0 bases removed from V and 7 bases from J, the gap between germline ends came to 30 bases. The CDR3 consists of 20 residues.

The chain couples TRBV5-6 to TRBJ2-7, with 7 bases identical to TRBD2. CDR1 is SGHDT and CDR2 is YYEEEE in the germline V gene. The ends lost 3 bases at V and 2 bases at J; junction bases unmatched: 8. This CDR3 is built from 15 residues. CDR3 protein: CASSSEGAGTYEQYF. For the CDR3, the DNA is TGTGCCAGCAGCTCGGAGGGAGCGGGAACCTACGAGCAGTACTTC.

The CDR3 protein is CASTPLGGANYIQYF. The CDR3 DNA sequence: TGTGCCAGCACCCCCCTTGGGGGGGCTAATTACATTCAGTACTTC. The rearrangement uses TRBV6-1 and TRBJ2-4, with D possibly TRBD2 on 7 matching bases. CDR3 size: 15 residues. CDR1 is MNHNS and CDR2 is SASEGT in the germline V gene. The germline V and J ends were trimmed by 7 bases and 8 bases, with 21 bases remaining between them.

CDR3 in amino acids: CASSFGTGGAGGYGYTF. As DNA, the CDR3 is TGTGCCAGCAGCTTCGGGACAGGGGGCGCCGGGGGCTATGGCTACACCTTC. V gene TRBV7-8 combines with J gene TRBJ1-2, with 12 bases matching TRBD1. V was pared by 3 bases and J by 4 bases, with 9 bases of the junction left unmatched. This CDR3 spans 17 amino acids. Germline assignment: CDR1 SGHVS and CDR2 FQNEAQ.

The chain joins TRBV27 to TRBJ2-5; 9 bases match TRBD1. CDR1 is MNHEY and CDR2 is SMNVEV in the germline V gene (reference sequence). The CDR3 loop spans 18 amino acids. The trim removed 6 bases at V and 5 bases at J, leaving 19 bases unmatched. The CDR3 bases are TGTGCCAGCAGCAAGACGAATCTCCGGGACAGGGCGGGGGAGACCCAGTACTTC. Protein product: CASSKTNLRDRAGETQYF.

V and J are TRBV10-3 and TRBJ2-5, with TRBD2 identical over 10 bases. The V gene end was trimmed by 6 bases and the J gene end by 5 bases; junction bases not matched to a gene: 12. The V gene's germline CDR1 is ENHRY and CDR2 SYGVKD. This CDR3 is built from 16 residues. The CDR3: CAIRGGSSGGGETQYF. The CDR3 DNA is TGTGCCATCAGAGGTGGCTCTAGCGGGGGCGGGGAGACCCAGTACTTC.

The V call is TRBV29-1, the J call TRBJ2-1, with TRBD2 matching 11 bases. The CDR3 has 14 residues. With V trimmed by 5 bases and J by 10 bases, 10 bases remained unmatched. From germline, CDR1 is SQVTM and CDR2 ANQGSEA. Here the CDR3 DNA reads TGCAGCGTTTTAATTTCCGGGACTAGCGGAGAGCAGTTCTTC. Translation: CSVLISGTSGEQFF.

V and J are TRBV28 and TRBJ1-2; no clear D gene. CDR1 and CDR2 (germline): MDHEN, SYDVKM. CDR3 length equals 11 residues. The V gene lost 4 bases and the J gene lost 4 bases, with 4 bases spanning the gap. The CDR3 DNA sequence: TGTGCCAGCAGTTGGGCCTATGGCTACACCTTC. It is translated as CASSWAYGYTF.

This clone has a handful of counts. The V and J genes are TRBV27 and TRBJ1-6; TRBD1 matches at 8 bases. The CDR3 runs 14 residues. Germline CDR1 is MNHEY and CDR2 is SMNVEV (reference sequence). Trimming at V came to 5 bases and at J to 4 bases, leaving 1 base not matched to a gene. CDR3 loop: CASSRTGYNSPLHF. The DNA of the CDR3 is TGTGCCAGCAGTAGGACAGGGTATAATTCACCCCTCCACTTT.

The CDR3 protein is CASRTDKPYGYTF. CDR3 bases: TGTGCCAGCAGGACGGACAAACCCTATGGCTACACCTTC. The chain carries TRBV6-1 and TRBJ1-2; D is possibly TRBD1 (5 bases). The V gene's germline CDR1 is MNHNS and CDR2 SASEGT. V was clipped by 6 bases and J by 4 bases, with 12 bases between them. The CDR3 loop spans 13 amino acids.

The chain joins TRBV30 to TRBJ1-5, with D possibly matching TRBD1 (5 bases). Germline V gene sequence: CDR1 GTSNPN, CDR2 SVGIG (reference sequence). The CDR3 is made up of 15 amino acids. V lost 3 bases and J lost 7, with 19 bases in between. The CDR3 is CAWSASGGRAQPQHF. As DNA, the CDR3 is TGTGCCTGGAGCGCCTCGGGGGGTAGGGCACAGCCCCAGCATTTT.

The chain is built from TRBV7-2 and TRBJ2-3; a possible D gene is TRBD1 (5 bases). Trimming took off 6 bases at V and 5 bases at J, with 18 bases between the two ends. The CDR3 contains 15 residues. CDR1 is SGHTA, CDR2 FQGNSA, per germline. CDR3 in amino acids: CASSEGASGLDTQYF. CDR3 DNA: TGTGCCAGCAGTGAAGGAGCCTCAGGGTTAGATACGCAGTATTTT.

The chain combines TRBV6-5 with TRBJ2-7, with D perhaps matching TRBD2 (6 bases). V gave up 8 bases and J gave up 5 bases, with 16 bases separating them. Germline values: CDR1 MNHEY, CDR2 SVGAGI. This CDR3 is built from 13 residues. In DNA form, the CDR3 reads TGTGCCAGCCGGGGGTGGCAGGGTGACGAGCAGTACTTC. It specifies CASRGWQGDEQYF.

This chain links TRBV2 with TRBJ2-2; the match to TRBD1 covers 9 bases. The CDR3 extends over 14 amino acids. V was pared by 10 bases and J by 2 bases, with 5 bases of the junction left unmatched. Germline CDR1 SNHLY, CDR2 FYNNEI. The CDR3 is CATTGGRNTGELFF. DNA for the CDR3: TGTGCCACCACAGGGGGCCGAAACACCGGGGAGCTGTTTTTT.

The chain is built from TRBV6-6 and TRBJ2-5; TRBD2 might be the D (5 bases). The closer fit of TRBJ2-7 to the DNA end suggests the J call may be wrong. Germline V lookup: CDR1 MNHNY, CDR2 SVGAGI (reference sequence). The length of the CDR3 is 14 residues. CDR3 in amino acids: CASSLSGSSYEQYF. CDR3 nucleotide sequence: TGTGCCAGCAGCCTAAGCGGCAGCTCCTACGAGCAGTACTTC.

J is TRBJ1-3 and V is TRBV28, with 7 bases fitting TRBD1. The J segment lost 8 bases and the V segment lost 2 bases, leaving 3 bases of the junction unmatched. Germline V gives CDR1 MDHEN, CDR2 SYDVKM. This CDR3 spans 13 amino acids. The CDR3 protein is CASSLRQGYTIYF. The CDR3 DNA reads TGTGCCAGCAGTTTACGACAGGGTTACACCATATATTTT.

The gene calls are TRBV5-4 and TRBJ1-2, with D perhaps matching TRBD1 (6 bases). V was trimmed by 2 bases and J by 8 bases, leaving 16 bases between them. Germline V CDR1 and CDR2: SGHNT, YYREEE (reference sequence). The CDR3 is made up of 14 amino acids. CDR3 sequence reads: CASSLKGGYRGYTF. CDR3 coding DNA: TGTGCCAGCAGCTTAAAGGGGGGGTATAGAGGCTACACCTTC. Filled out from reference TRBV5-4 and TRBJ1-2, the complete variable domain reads ETGVTQSPTHLIKTRGQQVTLRCSSQSGHNTVSWYQQALGQGPQFIFQYYREEENGRGNFPPRFSGLQFPNYSSELNVNALELDDSALYLCASSLKGGYRGYTFGSGTRLTVV.

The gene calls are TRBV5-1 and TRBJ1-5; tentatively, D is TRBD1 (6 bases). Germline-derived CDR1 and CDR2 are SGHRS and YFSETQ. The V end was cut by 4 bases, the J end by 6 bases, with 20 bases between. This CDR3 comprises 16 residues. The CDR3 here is CASSPSPRGDSQPQHF. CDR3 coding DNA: TGCGCCAGCAGCCCCTCCCCCAGGGGCGATTCTCAGCCCCAGCATTTT.

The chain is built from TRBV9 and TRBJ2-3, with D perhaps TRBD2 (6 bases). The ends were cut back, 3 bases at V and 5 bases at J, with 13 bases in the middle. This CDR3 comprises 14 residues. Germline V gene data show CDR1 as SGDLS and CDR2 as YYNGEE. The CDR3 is CASSDSYGGDTQYF. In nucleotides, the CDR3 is TGTGCCAGCAGCGACTCCTACGGGGGAGATACGCAGTATTTT.

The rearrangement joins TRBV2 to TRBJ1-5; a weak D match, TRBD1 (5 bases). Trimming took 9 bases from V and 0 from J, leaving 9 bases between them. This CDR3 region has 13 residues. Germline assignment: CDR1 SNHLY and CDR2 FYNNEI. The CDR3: CASGGDSNQPQHF. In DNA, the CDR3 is TGTGCCAGTGGGGGGGATAGCAATCAGCCCCAGCATTTT.

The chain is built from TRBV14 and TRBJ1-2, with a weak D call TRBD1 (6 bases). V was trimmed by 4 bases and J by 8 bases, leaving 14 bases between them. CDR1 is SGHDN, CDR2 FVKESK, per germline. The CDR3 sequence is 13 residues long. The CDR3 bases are TGTGCCAGCAGCCGAATTGAGGGGGAAGGCTACACCTTC. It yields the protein CASSRIEGEGYTF.

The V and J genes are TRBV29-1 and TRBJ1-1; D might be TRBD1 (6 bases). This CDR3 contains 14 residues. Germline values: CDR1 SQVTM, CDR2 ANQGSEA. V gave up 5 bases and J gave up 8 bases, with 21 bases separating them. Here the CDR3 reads CSVRPGQMTGEAFF. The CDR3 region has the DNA TGCAGCGTTCGTCCAGGCCAAATGACAGGAGAAGCTTTCTTT.

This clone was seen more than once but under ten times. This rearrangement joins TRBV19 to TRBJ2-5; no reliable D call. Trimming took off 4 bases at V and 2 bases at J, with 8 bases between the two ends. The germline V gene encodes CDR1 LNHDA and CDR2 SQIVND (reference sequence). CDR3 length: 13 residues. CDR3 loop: CASSRSVQETQYF. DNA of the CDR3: TGTGCCAGTAGTAGGTCAGTACAAGAGACCCAGTACTTC.

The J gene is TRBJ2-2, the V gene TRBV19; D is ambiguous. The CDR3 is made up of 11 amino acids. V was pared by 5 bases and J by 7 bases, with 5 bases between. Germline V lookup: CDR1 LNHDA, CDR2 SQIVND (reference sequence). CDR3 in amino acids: CASSLRGELFF. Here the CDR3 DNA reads TGTGCCAGTAGTCTGCGCGGGGAGCTGTTTTTT.